A selection of T cell receptor beta chains follows, all from one sample in a study of CD8+ T cells in alopecia areata. Generated by immunoSEQ multiplex PCR, the TCRdb table keeps only in-frame clones and is missing some. This sample yields about 190,000 clones, of which around 56% are seen a single time; 0.65% to 0.7% belongs to the top ten. Sequenced material: CD4+ T cells sorted from blood, taken at week 4, from a patient treated with tofacitinib. Receptors originate from a human donor with alopecia areata. CDR3s include the opening cysteine and the closing phenylalanine or tryptophan. The D gene is left open where the match is weak. Not every row has a clone size; where given, it reads once, few, many or a size class.

d_call: -
v_call: TRBV29-1
j_call: TRBJ2-3
clone_size: -
cdr3_nt: TGCAGCGCTACACCGGCAGATACGCAGTATTTT
cdr3_aa: CSATPADTQYF

d_call: TRBD2
v_call: TRBV27
j_call: TRBJ2-1
clone_size: -
cdr3_nt: TGTGCCAGCAGTTCACTAGCGGCCCCCTCCTACAATGAGCAGTTCTTC
cdr3_aa: CASSSLAAPSYNEQFF

d_call: -
v_call: TRBV29-1
j_call: TRBJ1-1
clone_size: once
cdr3_nt: TGCAGCGTTGTATCTGGGGCTCGCACTGAAGCTTTCTTT
cdr3_aa: CSVVSGARTEAFF

d_call: TRBD1
v_call: TRBV30
j_call: TRBJ2-5
clone_size: -
cdr3_nt: TGTGCCTGGAGGGGACAGGGGATAATGGGGACCCAGTACTTC
cdr3_aa: CAWRGQGIMGTQYF

d_call: -
v_call: TRBV5-6
j_call: TRBJ2-5
clone_size: -
cdr3_nt: TGTGCCAGCAGCTGGGACCGTAAAGAGACCCAGTACTTC
cdr3_aa: CASSWDRKETQYF

d_call: TRBD2
v_call: TRBV29-1
j_call: TRBJ2-7
clone_size: few
cdr3_nt: TGCAGCGTTGTTCGAGCGGGAGTAGGGGACGAGCAGTACTTC
cdr3_aa: CSVVRAGVGDEQYF

d_call: -
v_call: TRBV29-1
j_call: TRBJ2-1
clone_size: few
cdr3_nt: TGCAGCGTAGACGGGAAGACCTACAATGAGCAGTTCTTC
cdr3_aa: CSVDGKTYNEQFF

d_call: TRBD2
v_call: TRBV29-1
j_call: TRBJ2-1
clone_size: -
cdr3_nt: TGCAGCGTTGGTCAAACCCGGACTAGCGGGGGGAATGAGCAGTTCTTC
cdr3_aa: CSVGQTRTSGGNEQFF

d_call: -
v_call: TRBV4-1
j_call: TRBJ2-1
clone_size: -
cdr3_nt: TGTGCCAGCAGCCCAGCACGGGAGAGGGCTAGGAATGAGCAGTTCTTC
cdr3_aa: CASSPARERARNEQFF

d_call: -
v_call: TRBV7-9
j_call: TRBJ2-1
clone_size: -
cdr3_nt: TGTGCCAGCAGCCACTCCGGGAAGTCCTACAATGAGCAGTTCTTC
cdr3_aa: CASSHSGKSYNEQFF

d_call: -
v_call: TRBV29-1
j_call: TRBJ1-2
clone_size: -
cdr3_nt: TGCAGCGTTGAAAGAGGGAGTGGGGCTGGCTACACCTTC
cdr3_aa: CSVERGSGAGYTF

d_call: -
v_call: TRBV7-9
j_call: TRBJ1-5
clone_size: -
cdr3_nt: TGTGCCAGCAGTTTTCAGGGGAATCAGCCCCAGCATTTT
cdr3_aa: CASSFQGNQPQHF

d_call: TRBD2
v_call: TRBV27
j_call: TRBJ2-5
clone_size: -
cdr3_nt: TGTGCCAGCAGTCCCCTAGCGGGAGAAGGTCAGACCCAGTACTTC
cdr3_aa: CASSPLAGEGQTQYF

d_call: -
v_call: TRBV2
j_call: TRBJ2-1
clone_size: -
cdr3_nt: TGTGCCAGCAGTACACAAAGCAATGAGCAGTTCTTC
cdr3_aa: CASSTQSNEQFF

d_call: -
v_call: TRBV7-9
j_call: TRBJ2-3
clone_size: medium-sized
cdr3_nt: TGTGCCAGCAGCTTAGACCTAGCCGCCACAGATACGCAGTATTTT
cdr3_aa: CASSLDLAATDTQYF

d_call: -
v_call: TRBV25-1
j_call: TRBJ2-3
clone_size: -
cdr3_nt: TGTGCCAGCAGTGTGGGTACGCAGTATTTT
cdr3_aa: CASSVGTQYF

d_call: TRBD2
v_call: TRBV18
j_call: TRBJ2-5
clone_size: -
cdr3_nt: TGTGCCAGCTCCCAACGGACTAGCGGGAGGGCATCTCAAGAGACCCAGTACTTC
cdr3_aa: CASSQRTSGRASQETQYF

d_call: -
v_call: TRBV2
j_call: TRBJ1-2
clone_size: -
cdr3_nt: TGTGCCAGCATGGGGGACGGGATGGGTGGCTACACCTTC
cdr3_aa: CASMGDGMGGYTF

d_call: TRBD2
v_call: TRBV5-1
j_call: TRBJ2-1
clone_size: -
cdr3_nt: TGCGCCAGCAGCCCCGGGACTAGCGGACTCAATGAGCAGTTCTTC
cdr3_aa: CASSPGTSGLNEQFF

d_call: -
v_call: TRBV29-1
j_call: TRBJ2-2
clone_size: -
cdr3_nt: TGCAGCGTCCTAGTGGGGGCTGGCACCGGGGAGCTGTTTTTT
cdr3_aa: CSVLVGAGTGELFF

d_call: -
v_call: TRBV2
j_call: TRBJ1-4
clone_size: -
cdr3_nt: TGTGCCAGCTACACCGGAGGGTACAATGAAAAACTGTTTTTT
cdr3_aa: CASYTGGYNEKLFF

d_call: -
v_call: TRBV5-1
j_call: TRBJ1-3
clone_size: few
cdr3_nt: TGCGCCAGCAGCGAGGGCCCGGGAAACACCATATATTTT
cdr3_aa: CASSEGPGNTIYF

d_call: TRBD2
v_call: TRBV29-1
j_call: TRBJ2-3
clone_size: once
cdr3_nt: TGCAGCGTGGCGGGACTAGCCAGCACAGATACGCAGTATTTT
cdr3_aa: CSVAGLASTDTQYF

d_call: -
v_call: TRBV30
j_call: TRBJ2-3
clone_size: -
cdr3_nt: TGTGCCTGGAGTGTGAGTGGAACGGGTGCGCAGTATTTT
cdr3_aa: CAWSVSGTGAQYF

d_call: -
v_call: TRBV10-3
j_call: TRBJ2-1
clone_size: -
cdr3_nt: TGTGCCATCAGTGGAACTTACAATGAGCAGTTCTTC
cdr3_aa: CAISGTYNEQFF

d_call: TRBD2
v_call: TRBV5-4
j_call: TRBJ2-3
clone_size: -
cdr3_nt: TGTGCCAGCAGCCCGGGAGGGGGGGGCAGATCAGATACGCAGTATTTT
cdr3_aa: CASSPGGGGRSDTQYF

d_call: -
v_call: TRBV30
j_call: TRBJ1-2
clone_size: -
cdr3_nt: TGTGCCTGGAGTCCTCGATTTCAGTCCTATGGCTACACCTTC
cdr3_aa: CAWSPRFQSYGYTF

d_call: TRBD1
v_call: TRBV2
j_call: TRBJ2-7
clone_size: few
cdr3_nt: TGTGCCAGCGACAGGGAGACCTACGAGCAGTACTTC
cdr3_aa: CASDRETYEQYF

d_call: -
v_call: TRBV7-9
j_call: TRBJ2-7
clone_size: -
cdr3_nt: TGTGCCAGCAGCCCGCTCGTCCTCTCCTACGAGCAGTACTTC
cdr3_aa: CASSPLVLSYEQYF

d_call: -
v_call: TRBV29-1
j_call: TRBJ2-5
clone_size: -
cdr3_nt: TGCAGCGTTGCGGTCGAGACCCAGTACTTC
cdr3_aa: CSVAVETQYF

d_call: -
v_call: TRBV5-1
j_call: TRBJ1-2
clone_size: -
cdr3_nt: TGCGCCAGCAGCTTGGATGCCAGGGATGGCTACACCTTC
cdr3_aa: CASSLDARDGYTF

d_call: TRBD2
v_call: TRBV5-6
j_call: TRBJ2-2
clone_size: -
cdr3_nt: TGTGCCAGCAACAAACTAGCGGGAGTTCGCACCGGGGAGCTGTTTTTT
cdr3_aa: CASNKLAGVRTGELFF

d_call: TRBD2
v_call: TRBV6-6
j_call: TRBJ2-1
clone_size: few
cdr3_nt: TGTGCCAGCAGTTACGTCGTGACTAGCGCTTACAATGAGCAGTTCTTC
cdr3_aa: CASSYVVTSAYNEQFF

d_call: -
v_call: TRBV2
j_call: TRBJ1-2
clone_size: -
cdr3_nt: TGTGCCAGCAGTGAAGCGGGCACCTATGGCTACACCTTC
cdr3_aa: CASSEAGTYGYTF